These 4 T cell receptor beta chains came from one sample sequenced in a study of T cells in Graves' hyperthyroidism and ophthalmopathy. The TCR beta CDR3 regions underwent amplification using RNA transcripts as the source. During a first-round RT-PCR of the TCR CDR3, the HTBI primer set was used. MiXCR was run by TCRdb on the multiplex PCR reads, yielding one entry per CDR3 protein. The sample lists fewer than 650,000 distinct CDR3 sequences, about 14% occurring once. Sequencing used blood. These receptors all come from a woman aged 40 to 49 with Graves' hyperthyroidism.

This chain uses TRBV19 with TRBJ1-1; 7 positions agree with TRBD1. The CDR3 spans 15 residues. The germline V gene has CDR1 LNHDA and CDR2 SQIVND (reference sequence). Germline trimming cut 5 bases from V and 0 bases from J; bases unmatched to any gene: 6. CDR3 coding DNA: TGTGCCAGTAGTGTAACAGGGGTCATGAACACTGAAGCTTTCTTT. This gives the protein CASSVTGVMNTEAFF.

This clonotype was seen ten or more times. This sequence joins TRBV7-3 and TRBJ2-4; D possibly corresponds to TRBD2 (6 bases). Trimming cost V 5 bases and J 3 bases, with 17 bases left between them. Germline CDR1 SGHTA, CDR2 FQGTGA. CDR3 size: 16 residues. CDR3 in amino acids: CASSPMPGLGKNIQYF. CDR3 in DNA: TGTGCCAGCAGCCCCATGCCGGGACTGGGCAAAAACATTCAGTACTTC.

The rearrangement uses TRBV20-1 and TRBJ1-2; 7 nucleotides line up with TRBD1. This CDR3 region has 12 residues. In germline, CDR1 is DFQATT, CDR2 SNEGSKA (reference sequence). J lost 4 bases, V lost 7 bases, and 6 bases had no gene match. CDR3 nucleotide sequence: TGCAGTGGCCCGGGACAGACCTATGGCTACACCTTC. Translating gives CSGPGQTYGYTF.

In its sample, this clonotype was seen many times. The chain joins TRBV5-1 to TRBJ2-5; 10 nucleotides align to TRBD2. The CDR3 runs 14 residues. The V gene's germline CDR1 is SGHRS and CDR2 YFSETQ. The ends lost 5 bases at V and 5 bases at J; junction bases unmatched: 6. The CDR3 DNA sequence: TGCGCCAGCAGTAAGCGGGAGGGCCCGGAGACCCAGTACTTC. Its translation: CASSKREGPETQYF.